The T cell receptor beta chain described here comes from a study of blood T cell repertoires in COVID-19. Study-level background: Specimens from acute and convalescent COVID-19 originated in the United States, Italy and Spain. PBMCs, B-cell-depleted T cells, or T cells were the source of the cDNA or gDNA that made up the material.

In the authors' workflow: It was from reference gene primer amplification that nucleated cell counts were estimated. Repertoires were generated with immunoSEQ multiplex PCR, while TCRdb's copy carries only in-frame clones and drops some. Clone size and the V and J calls come from that table; the DNA yielded D and trimming. This sample has about 190,000 clones; about 88% occur once, and the top ten carry roughly 6.2%. The V end was cut by 2 bases, the J end by 4 bases, with 8 bases between. CDR1 is ENHRY and CDR2 is SYGVKD in the germline V gene. The CDR3 sequence is 13 residues long. The chain joins TRBV10-3 to TRBJ1-2, with a weak D call TRBD1 (6 bases). The sequence derives from a woman aged 40 to 50 who had recovered from COVID-19. The sequencing sample was made of peripheral blood. This CDR3 reads CAISENRVYGYTF. The CDR3 DNA follows: TGTGCCATCAGTGAGAACAGGGTCTATGGCTACACCTTC.